This T cell receptor (beta chain) came from a study of OX40 agonist ivuxolimab in advanced cancers. The overall study: Every 2 weeks, ivuxolimab was infused into the patients intravenously at between 0.01 and 10 mg/kg.

Profiled with immunoSEQ multiplex PCR; TCRdb holds only in-frame clones, not every one. The sample comprises about 72,000 clones, 88% of which are singletons, and around 0.93% rests with the top ten. V was clipped by 4 bases and J by 7 bases, with 12 bases between them. Germline V lookup: CDR1 SGHAT, CDR2 FQNNGV. This CDR3 contains 13 residues. The rearrangement links TRBV11-2 to TRBJ2-3, with a possible D match to TRBD1 (5 bases). Sequencing used CD4+ or CD8+ T cells sorted from blood, obtained in a trial of the OX40 agonist ivuxolimab. The sequence was collected from an adult with an advanced solid tumor such as melanoma, head and neck, liver or kidney cancer. The DNA for the CDR3 is TGTGCCAGCAGCTCGACCCAGGGAAATACGCAGTATTTT. Amino acid sequence: CASSSTQGNTQYF.